These 9 T cell receptor beta chains share one sample of origin, sequenced in a study of shared clonotypes between healthy human individuals. TCRdb's table, derived via immunoSEQ multiplex PCR, lists solely in-frame clones and lacks some. This sample yields around 500,000 clones, of which roughly 85% are seen a single time; about an eighth belongs to the top ten. Sequencing input: PBMCs. Receptor source: a woman aged 40 to 50 in good health. Some clones in this sample may be carry-over from other donors' samples.

The chain combines TRBV7-6 with TRBJ1-1; TRBD1 matches at 7 bases. Germline CDR1 SGHVS, CDR2 FNYEAQ. There are 14 residues in the CDR3. J was trimmed by 6 bases and V by 5 bases; bases with no gene match: 9. CDR3 DNA: TGTGCCAGCAGCGTCAACAGGGGTATGGCTGAAGCTTTCTTT. Translated: CASSVNRGMAEAFF.

This clone has just a few counts. The V gene is TRBV6-5, the J gene TRBJ1-5; 7 bases fit TRBD1. Germline CDR1 is MNHEY and CDR2 is SVGAGI. This CDR3 has 13 residues. V was pared by 6 bases and J by 4 bases, with 3 bases of the junction left unmatched. The CDR3 nucleotides read TGTGCCAGCAGACGGGACAGTAATCAGCCCCAGCATTTT. It is translated as CASRRDSNQPQHF.

This sequence joins TRBV29-1 and TRBJ2-1, with D possibly being TRBD2 (6 bases). The CDR3 is made up of 15 amino acids. Germline V gene sequence: CDR1 SQVTM, CDR2 ANQGSEA. V dropped 6 bases and J dropped 0 bases, with 15 bases sitting between them. DNA of the CDR3: TGCAGCGTGGGTTTGGGCGGGACCTCCTACAATGAGCAGTTCTTC. Translating gives CSVGLGGTSYNEQFF.

The chain recombines TRBV4-2 with TRBJ2-1; D remains ambiguous. The V end was cut by 1 base, the J end by 3 bases, with 13 bases between. CDR1 LGHNA and CDR2 YNFKEQ come from the germline V gene. The CDR3 has 16 amino acids. The CDR3 sequence: CASSQGTVQHYNEQFF. The CDR3 DNA sequence: TGTGCCAGCAGCCAAGGTACAGTACAACACTACAATGAGCAGTTCTTC.

The chain recombines TRBV11-2 with TRBJ2-2; D is perhaps TRBD1 (5 bases). Trimming left V 1 base short and J 5 bases short, with 5 bases between. This CDR3 has 13 residues. CDR1 is SGHAT, CDR2 FQNNGV, per germline. The CDR3 loop reads CASSLAGTGELFF. In nucleotides, the CDR3 is TGTGCCAGCAGCTTAGCAGGGACCGGGGAGCTGTTTTTT.

This clone was seen only a few times. The CDR3 bases are TGTGCCAGCAGTTTTACAGGGGAACAGCCCCAGCATTTT. Its protein product is CASSFTGEQPQHF. J is TRBJ1-5 and V is TRBV27, with TRBD1 matching over 7 bases. CDR1 and CDR2 from the germline V gene are MNHEY and SMNVEV (reference sequence). Germline trimming cut 3 bases from V and 7 bases from J; bases unmatched to any gene: 3. CDR3 length: 13 residues.

This clone was observed once. CDR3: CASSLQGSSQSRANVLTF. In DNA, the CDR3 is TGTGCCAGCAGCTTGCAAGGCAGCTCACAAAGTCGGGCCAACGTCCTGACTTTC. The chain couples TRBV7-4 to TRBJ2-6; D is undetermined. The germline gives CDR1 SGHVT, CDR2 SQSDAQ. The CDR3 is 18 amino acids. V dropped 3 bases and J dropped 5 bases, with 20 bases sitting between them.

The chain carries TRBV7-3 and TRBJ2-3; D assignment may be TRBD1 or TRBD2 (6 bases each). This CDR3 is 15 amino acids long. Between the trimmed V and J ends, which lost 5 bases and 2 bases, there was a span of 14 bases. The germline V gene encodes CDR1 SGHTA and CDR2 FQGTGA. CDR3 region: CASSPFGGATDTQYF. The DNA for the CDR3 is TGTGCCAGCAGCCCCTTCGGGGGCGCCACAGATACGCAGTATTTT.

The chain couples TRBV30 to TRBJ2-5, with 7 bases lining up with TRBD1. With V trimmed by 0 bases and J by 4 bases, 8 bases remained unmatched. The germline V gene has CDR1 GTSNPN and CDR2 SVGIG (reference sequence). The CDR3 covers 15 residues. The chain's CDR3 is CAWSVGQDDLETQYF. The CDR3 DNA is TGTGCCTGGAGTGTAGGACAGGATGATTTAGAGACCCAGTACTTC.